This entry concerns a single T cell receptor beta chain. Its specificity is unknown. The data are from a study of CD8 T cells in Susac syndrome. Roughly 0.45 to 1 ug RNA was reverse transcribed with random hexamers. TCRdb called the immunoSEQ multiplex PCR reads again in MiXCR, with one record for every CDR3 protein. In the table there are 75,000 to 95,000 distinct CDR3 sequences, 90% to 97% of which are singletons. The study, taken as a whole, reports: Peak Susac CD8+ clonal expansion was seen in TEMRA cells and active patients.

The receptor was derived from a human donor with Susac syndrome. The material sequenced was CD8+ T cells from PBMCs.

The CDR3 sequence: CASSREQGAPGEQYF. CDR3 sequence (DNA): TGCGCCAGCAGCCGAGAACAGGGGGCGCCGGGCGAGCAGTACTTC. This sequence joins TRBV5-1 and TRBJ2-7; 9 positions match TRBD1. Germline lookup yields CDR1 SGHRS and CDR2 YFSETQ. Trimming took 4 bases from V and 6 from J; bases not matched to a gene: 11. The CDR3 is made up of 15 amino acids.